This T cell receptor (beta chain) is from a study of blood T cell repertoires in COVID-19. Method: immunoSEQ multiplex PCR; TCRdb's copy keeps in-frame clones and lacks some. The sample holds about 320,000 clones, around 90% seen once. This clone was picked up a small number of times. CDR3 length equals 13 residues. Trimming left V 6 bases short and J 5 bases short, with 13 bases between. This chain links TRBV12-3 or TRBV12-4 with TRBJ1-2; D unclear. The specimen was PBMCs or T cells enriched from blood (not recorded which). The source is a man aged 30 to 45 who had recovered from COVID-19. The CDR3 loop reads CASSLIAKYGYTF. The CDR3 region has the DNA TGTGCCAGCAGCCTAATCGCCAAATATGGCTACACCTTC.